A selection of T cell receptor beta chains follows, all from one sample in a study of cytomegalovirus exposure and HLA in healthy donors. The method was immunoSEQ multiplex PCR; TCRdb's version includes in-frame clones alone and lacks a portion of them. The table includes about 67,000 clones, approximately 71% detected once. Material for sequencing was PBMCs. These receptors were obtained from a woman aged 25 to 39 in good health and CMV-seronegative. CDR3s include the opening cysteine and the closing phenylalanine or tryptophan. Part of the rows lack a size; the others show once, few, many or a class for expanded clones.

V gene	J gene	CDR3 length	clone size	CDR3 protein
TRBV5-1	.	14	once	CASSLAGGSYEQYF
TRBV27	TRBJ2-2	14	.	CASRTGRNTGELFF
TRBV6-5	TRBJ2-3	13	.	CASREPITDTQYF
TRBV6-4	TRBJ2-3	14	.	CASSDFAGEGTQYF
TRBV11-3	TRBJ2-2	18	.	CASSLEPRLAGNTGELFF
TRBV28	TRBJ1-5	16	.	CASSFGDRISNQPQHF
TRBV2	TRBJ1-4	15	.	CASSRGRMTNEKLFF
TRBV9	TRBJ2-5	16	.	CASSPTGLAGEETQYF
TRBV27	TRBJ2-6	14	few	CASSPSSWANVLTF
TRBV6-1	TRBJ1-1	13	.	CASSEGGGTEAFF
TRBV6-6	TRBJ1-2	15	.	CASSNPTRGDYGYTF
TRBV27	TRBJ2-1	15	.	CASSSLDSVDNEQFF
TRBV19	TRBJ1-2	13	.	CASSLPGGRGYTF
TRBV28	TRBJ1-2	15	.	CASSLRPGTNYGYTF
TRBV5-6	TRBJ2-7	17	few	CASSLVVAGGISYEQYF
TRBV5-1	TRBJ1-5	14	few	CASAPGQGNQPQHF
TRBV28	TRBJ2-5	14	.	CASSLITGQETQYF
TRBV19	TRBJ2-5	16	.	CASSITTGVLGVAQYF
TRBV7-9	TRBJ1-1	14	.	CASSQQGGWTEAFF
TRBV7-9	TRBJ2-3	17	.	CASSSQFGGGGADTQYF
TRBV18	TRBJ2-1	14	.	CASSPQGYYNEQFF
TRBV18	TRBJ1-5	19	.	CASSPWGATGTGGNQPQHF
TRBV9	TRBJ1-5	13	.	CASSQRGWGPQHF
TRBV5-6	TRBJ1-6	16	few	CASSPRRTGVNSPLHF
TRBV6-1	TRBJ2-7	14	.	CASSRTRDTYEQYF
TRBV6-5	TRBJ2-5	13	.	CASSYRLEETQYF
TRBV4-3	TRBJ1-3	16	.	CASSQTFQGAGNTIYF
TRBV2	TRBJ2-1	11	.	CASSEVNEQFF
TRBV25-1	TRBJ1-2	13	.	CASTETETYGYTF
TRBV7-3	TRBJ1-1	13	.	CASSLEGQRKAFF
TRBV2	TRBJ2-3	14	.	CASASGGLTDTQYF
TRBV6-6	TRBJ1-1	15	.	CASSTRTGGDTEAFF
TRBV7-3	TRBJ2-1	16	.	CASSLEVAVLGDEQFF
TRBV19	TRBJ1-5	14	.	CASMKGRSNQPQHF
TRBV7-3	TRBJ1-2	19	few	CASSLGYGLGQNTNYGYTF
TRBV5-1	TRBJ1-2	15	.	CASSLGQGSNYGYTF
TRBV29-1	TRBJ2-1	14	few	CSVDVLAGTNEQFF
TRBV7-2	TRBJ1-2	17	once	CASSLLFSGDGLYGYTF
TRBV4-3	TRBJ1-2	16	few	CASSQDRGRGYYGYTF
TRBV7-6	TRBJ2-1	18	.	CASSSPRTSGLPYNEQFF
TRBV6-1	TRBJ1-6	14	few	CASSEVPQNSPLHF
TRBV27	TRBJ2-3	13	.	CASSSVNLDTQYF
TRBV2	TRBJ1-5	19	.	CASSEALRGQGYSNQPQHF
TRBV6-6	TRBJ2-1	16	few	CASYLSLAGGMNEQFF
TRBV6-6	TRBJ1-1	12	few	CAIAGLNTEAFF
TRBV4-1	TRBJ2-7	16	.	CASSQGYSGEPYEQYF
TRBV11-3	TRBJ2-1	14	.	CASSAGTSRNEQFF
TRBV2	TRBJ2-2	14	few	CASSYISNTGELFF
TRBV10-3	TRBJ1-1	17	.	CAISESGAGVRNTEAFF
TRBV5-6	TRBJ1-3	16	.	CASTRTGEFSGNTIYF
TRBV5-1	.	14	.	CASSLQGSSYEQYF
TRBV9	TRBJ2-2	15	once	CASGRTGTNTGELFF
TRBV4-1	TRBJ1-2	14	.	CASSQAGQGDGYTF
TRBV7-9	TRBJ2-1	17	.	CASSLPAGQGAYNEQFF